Shown below are 16 T cell receptor beta chains from a single sample sequenced in a study of cytomegalovirus exposure and HLA in healthy donors. Amplification used 60 Vbeta primers and 13 Jbeta primers. Using immunoSEQ multiplex PCR, the repertoire was profiled, and TCRdb retains in-frame clones only, with some absent. Of around 300,000 clones in the sample, about 66% were seen once. Sequencing used PBMCs. The origin of the receptors is a female donor in good health and CMV-seronegative.

This chain uses TRBV5-1 with TRBJ1-2; D not resolved. The V gene lost 1 base and the J gene lost 1 base, with 8 bases spanning the gap. CDR3 length: 14 residues. CDR1 and CDR2 (germline): SGHRS, YFSETQ. The CDR3 coding sequence is TGCGCCAGCAGCTTGTCCGAGGGTAACTATGGCTACACCTTC. Translating gives CASSLSEGNYGYTF. The whole variable domain, remainder taken from reference TRBV5-1 and TRBJ1-2, is KAGVTQTPRYLIKTRGQQVTLSCSPISGHRSVSWYQQTPGQGLQFLFEYFSETQRNKGNFPGRFSGRQFSNSRSEMNVSTLELGDSALYLCASSLSEGNYGYTFGSGTRLTVV.

The rearrangement uses TRBV6-4 and TRBJ2-5; the match to TRBD2 covers 12 bases. The V segment lost 7 bases and the J segment 0 bases; nucleotides outside the gene matches: 12. This CDR3 contains 18 residues. Germline V gives CDR1 MRHNA, CDR2 SNTAGT. CDR3: CASIPRLAGVGNQETQYF. The CDR3 region has the DNA TGTGCCAGCATCCCCCGACTAGCGGGAGTAGGTAACCAAGAGACCCAGTACTTC.

The rearrangement uses TRBV5-1 and TRBJ1-4; D not certain. V was shortened by 4 bases and J by 5 bases, with 12 bases between the two germline ends. This CDR3 spans 14 amino acids. CDR1 and CDR2 (germline): SGHRS, YFSETQ. Written as DNA, the CDR3 is TGCGCCAGCAGCGGAGGGAGTTCGAATGAAAAACTGTTTTTT. It specifies CASSGGSSNEKLFF.

This chain joins TRBV18 and TRBJ1-4; 8 bases line up with TRBD1. The CDR3 spans 14 residues. V lost 2 bases and J lost 6; bases outside the gene matches: 2. Looked up from germline, CDR1 is KGHSH and CDR2 is LQKENI. CDR3 nucleotides: TGTGCCAGCTCACCAGGACAGGGTGATGAAAAACTGTTTTTT. Its protein is CASSPGQGDEKLFF.

In this sample, this clone turned up once. This chain links TRBV6-5 with TRBJ1-1; possibly TRBD1 for D (5 bases). V was cut by 5 bases and J by 2 bases, with 12 bases left in between. This CDR3 is built from 14 residues. CDR1 is MNHEY and CDR2 is SVGAGI in the germline V gene. CDR3 sequence: CASSPQVGNTEAFF. The CDR3 region has the DNA TGTGCCAGCAGTCCACAGGTTGGTAACACTGAAGCTTTCTTT.

This chain uses TRBV30 with TRBJ2-3; 12 nucleotides agree with TRBD2. Germline V CDR1 and CDR2: GTSNPN, SVGIG (reference sequence). CDR3 length: 13 residues. CDR3 sequence (DNA): TGTGCACTAGCGGGAGGACCACAAGATACGCAGTATTTT. It yields the protein CALAGGPQDTQYF.

J is TRBJ2-7 and V is TRBV28; D is perhaps TRBD1 (5 bases). Germline CDR1 is MDHEN and CDR2 is SYDVKM. This CDR3 has 14 amino acids. With 5 bases removed from V and 0 bases from J, the gap between germline ends came to 11 bases. The CDR3 is CASSPTGNSYEQYF. CDR3 sequence (DNA): TGTGCCAGCAGTCCAACAGGTAACTCCTACGAGCAGTACTTC.

This clone has just a few counts. V usage is TRBV2 and J usage is TRBJ2-2, with D unclear. V lost 1 base and J lost 5, with 8 bases in between. CDR1 and CDR2 from the germline V gene are SNHLY and FYNNEI. The CDR3 totals 14 residues. The CDR3 region is CASSEVAVTGELFF. CDR3 sequence (DNA): TGTGCCAGCAGTGAAGTTGCAGTGACCGGGGAGCTGTTTTTT.

The rearrangement uses TRBV15 and TRBJ2-2; TRBD2 matches 9 bases. This CDR3 contains 16 residues. J lost 8 bases, V lost 0 bases, and 7 bases had no gene match. CDR1 and CDR2 (germline): LNHNV, YYDKDF (reference sequence). DNA for the CDR3: TGTGCCACCAGCAGAGATCGGACTAGCGTTCAGGGGGAGCTGTTTTTT. It is translated as CATSRDRTSVQGELFF.

The chain couples TRBV7-9 to TRBJ2-1, with D tentatively TRBD2 (7 bases). Per the germline V gene, CDR1 is SEHNR and CDR2 is FQNEAQ (reference sequence). The V gene lost 7 bases and the J gene lost 6 bases, with 19 bases spanning the gap. This CDR3 is built from 15 residues. CDR3 DNA: TGTGCCAGCACCCCGTTGGGGGGGCAGGCCAATGAGCAGTTCTTC. As protein: CASTPLGGQANEQFF.

The rearrangement joins TRBV29-1 to TRBJ2-7; no definite D call. There are 11 residues in the CDR3. The V gene's germline CDR1 is SQVTM and CDR2 ANQGSEA. The V end lost 6 bases, the J end lost 2 bases, and 8 bases lay between the germline ends. The CDR3 loop is CSVGRAYEQYF. The CDR3 bases are TGCAGCGTAGGCCGGGCCTACGAGCAGTACTTC.

The chain uses TRBV30 and TRBJ1-6; maybe TRBD1 (5 bases). The CDR3 length is 14 residues. CDR1 GTSNPN and CDR2 SVGIG come from the germline V gene (reference sequence). V dropped 1 base and J dropped 7 bases, with 11 bases sitting between them. CDR3 protein: CAWSDWTLNSPLHF. CDR3 in DNA: TGTGCCTGGAGTGATTGGACACTCAATTCACCCCTCCACTTT.

The chain combines TRBV27 with TRBJ1-1; 8 bases are a match to TRBD1. There are 15 residues in the CDR3. Germline values: CDR1 MNHEY, CDR2 SMNVEV (reference sequence). V was clipped by 3 bases and J by 10 bases; unmatched bases: 13. This CDR3 reads CASSFIPAGGWGAFF. CDR3 in DNA: TGTGCCAGCAGTTTCATTCCTGCAGGGGGCTGGGGAGCTTTCTTT.

This chain links TRBV2 with TRBJ1-1; the match to TRBD1 covers 9 bases. The CDR3 loop spans 13 amino acids. V was pared by 7 bases and J by 3 bases, with 3 bases of the junction left unmatched. In germline, CDR1 is SNHLY, CDR2 FYNNEI. The DNA of the CDR3 is TGTGCCAGCACACAGGGGGCGGACACTGAAGCTTTCTTT. Its translation: CASTQGADTEAFF.

This clone was detected a few times. The rearrangement joins TRBV4-1 to TRBJ1-2; D is uncertain. The CDR3 is made up of 16 amino acids. V lost 2 bases and J 3 bases, leaving 16 bases between the germline ends. Per germline, CDR1 MGHRA and CDR2 YSYEKL. The CDR3 region is CASSQFDVGAYYGYTF. CDR3 bases: TGCGCCAGCAGCCAATTCGACGTCGGAGCGTACTATGGCTACACCTTC.

A few counts support this clone. The chain joins TRBV4-2 to TRBJ2-3; a possible D gene is TRBD2 (6 bases). Looked up from germline, CDR1 is LGHNA and CDR2 is YNFKEQ. V gave up 6 bases and J gave up 1 base, with 14 bases separating them. The CDR3 runs to 15 residues. The CDR3 loop reads CASRGPGGGTDTQYF. For the CDR3, the DNA is TGTGCCAGCAGGGGACCCGGAGGGGGCACAGATACGCAGTATTTT.